This T cell receptor (beta chain) was retrieved from a study of T cells in Graves' hyperthyroidism and ophthalmopathy. About the research overall: Blood was drawn when the patient was first diagnosed and still untreated.

This clonotype was seen a handful of times. What it binds is not known. RNA transcripts gave rise to amplified TCR beta CDR3 regions. HTBI primers were the set used in a first-round RT-PCR of the TCR CDR3. MiXCR, run by TCRdb on the multiplex PCR reads, gives a single entry per CDR3 protein. Of 500,000 to 750,000 distinct CDR3 sequences in the sample, approximately 15% were seen once. General observations from the study: Before onset, ophthalmopathy was predicted by the model a median around 6.2 months earlier.

Losses at the gene ends were 0 bases for V and 2 bases for J; bases not matched to a gene: 11. This CDR3 spans 18 amino acids. In germline, CDR1 is LGHNA, CDR2 YNFKEQ. Those patients with uncontrolled infection, other autoimmune disease, pregnancy or lactation were excluded. The sample consisted of blood. The chain recombines TRBV4-2 with TRBJ2-3; TRBD2 agrees at 7 bases. The source is a woman between 18 and 30 years old with Graves' ophthalmopathy. Here the CDR3 reads CASSQEGGAGLITDTQYF. The CDR3 coding sequence is TGTGCCAGCAGCCAAGAAGGTGGAGCGGGACTGATCACAGATACGCAGTATTTT.